These T cell receptor beta chains were read from a single sample in a study of cytomegalovirus exposure and HLA in healthy donors. The table came from immunoSEQ multiplex PCR; TCRdb's copy has only in-frame clones and leaves some out. Seen in this sample are approximately 140,000 clones; the ten most common clones hold approximately 1.5%. The sequenced sample was PBMCs. Receptors originate from a woman in her thirties or forties in good health and CMV-seronegative. Each CDR3 is given with its conserved first and last residue. A D gene is named only where the DNA matches it firmly.

j_gene | d_gene | v_gene | CDR3nt | CDR3aa
TRBJ2-1 | . | TRBV19 | TGTGCCAGTACAAATTACAATGAGCAGTTCTTC | CASTNYNEQFF
TRBJ1-1 | . | TRBV5-8 | TGTGCCAGCAGCCGGAATCGACAGGCTCAGAACACTGAAGCTTTCTTT | CASSRNRQAQNTEAFF
TRBJ1-1 | . | TRBV13 | TGTGCCAGCAGCCATACAAACGGGGAAGAAGCTTTCTTT | CASSHTNGEEAFF
TRBJ2-3 | . | TRBV7-2 | TGTGCCAGCAGCTTCCGACTGGGTCCAGATACGCAGTATTTT | CASSFRLGPDTQYF
TRBJ2-7 | TRBD1 | TRBV4-3 | TGCGCCAGCAGCCAAGGGACAGGGTTAGCCTACGAGCAGTACTTC | CASSQGTGLAYEQYF
TRBJ1-4 | . | TRBV5-4 | TGTGCCAGCAGCTTCGGGGGATCTAATGAAAAACTGTTTTTT | CASSFGGSNEKLFF
TRBJ2-2 | . | TRBV5-6 | TGTGCCAGCAGCCCACGCCAGGGTGACGGGGAGCTGTTTTTT | CASSPRQGDGELFF
TRBJ2-7 | . | TRBV5-6 | TGTGCCAGCAGCTACCGGGACGAGCAGTACTTC | CASSYRDEQYF
TRBJ1-1 | . | TRBV7-2 | TGTGCCAGCAGCTTAAACTCGATGGGGGGGGAAACTGAAGCTTTCTTT | CASSLNSMGGETEAFF
TRBJ1-1 | . | TRBV4-3 | TGCGCCAGCAGCCAATTCGAGGGTACTGAAGCTTTCTTT | CASSQFEGTEAFF
TRBJ1-4 | . | TRBV7-9 | TGTGCCAGCAGCCGTCTCCGGAGGGGTAATGAAAAACTGTTTTTT | CASSRLRRGNEKLFF
TRBJ1-5 | . | TRBV7-9 | TGTGCCAGCAGCTTAGACGGTAATGGCAATCAGCCCCAGCATTTT | CASSLDGNGNQPQHF
TRBJ1-2 | TRBD1 | TRBV29-1 | TGCAGCGTTGTCAAGGGGGCGGGGTATGGCTACACCTTC | CSVVKGAGYGYTF
TRBJ2-7 | TRBD1 | TRBV5-1 | TGCGCCAGCAGCCCCCGGACAGGGGCGGACGAGCAGTACTTC | CASSPRTGADEQYF
TRBJ2-3 | . | TRBV7-9 | TGTGCCAGCAGCCCGGGTCGTCGGATAGCAGATACGCAGTATTTT | CASSPGRRIADTQYF